The source of this TCR beta chain is a study of blood T cell repertoires in COVID-19. For the study at large: There were acute and convalescent COVID-19 samples, and they came from the United States, Italy and Spain.

Seattle patients were enrolled while actively infected and followed longitudinally. Germline CDR1 and CDR2: LNHDA and SQIVND (reference sequence). Trimming took 4 bases from V and 8 from J; bases not matched to a gene: 3. This CDR3 has 12 amino acids. Here immunoSEQ multiplex PCR was the method, and the copy in TCRdb shows in-frame clones only, minus some. Of roughly 230,000 clones listed, about 90% were seen once; the top ten hold about 0.8%. Sequencing was done on a sample of peripheral blood. The gene calls are TRBV19 and TRBJ1-1; 8 nucleotides align to TRBD1. This TCR was sampled from a man aged 25-40 years with COVID-19, enrolled during active disease. The CDR3 region has the DNA TGTGCCAGTAGTAATCCAGGGGGCGAAGCTTTCTTT. It specifies CASSNPGGEAFF.